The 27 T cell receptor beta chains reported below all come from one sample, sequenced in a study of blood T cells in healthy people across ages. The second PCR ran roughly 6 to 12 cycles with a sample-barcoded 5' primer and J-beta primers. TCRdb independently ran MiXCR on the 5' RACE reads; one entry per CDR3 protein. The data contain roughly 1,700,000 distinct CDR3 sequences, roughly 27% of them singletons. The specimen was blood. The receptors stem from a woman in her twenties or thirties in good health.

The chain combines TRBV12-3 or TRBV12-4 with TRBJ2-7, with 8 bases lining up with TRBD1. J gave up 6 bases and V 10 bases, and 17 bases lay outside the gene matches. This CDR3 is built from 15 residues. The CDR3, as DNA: TGTGCCAACAGCCCGAAGGGGACAGGCCTTATCGAGCAGTACTTC. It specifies CANSPKGTGLIEQYF.

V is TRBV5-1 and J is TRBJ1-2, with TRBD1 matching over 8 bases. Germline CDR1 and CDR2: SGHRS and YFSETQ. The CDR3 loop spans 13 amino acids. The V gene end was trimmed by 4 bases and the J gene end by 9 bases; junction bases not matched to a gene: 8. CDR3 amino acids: CASSLTGEGSYTF. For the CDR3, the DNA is TGCGCCAGCAGCCTGACAGGGGAGGGTAGCTACACCTTC.

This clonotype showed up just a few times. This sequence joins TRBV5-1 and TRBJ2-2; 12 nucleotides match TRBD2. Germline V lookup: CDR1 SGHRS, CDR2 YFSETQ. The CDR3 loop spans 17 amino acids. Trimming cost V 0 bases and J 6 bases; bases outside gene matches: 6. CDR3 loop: CASSLALGLAGPGELFF. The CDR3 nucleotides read TGCGCCAGCAGCTTGGCCCTCGGACTAGCGGGGCCCGGGGAGCTGTTTTTT. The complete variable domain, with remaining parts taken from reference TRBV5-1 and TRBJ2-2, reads KAGVTQTPRYLIKTRGQQVTLSCSPISGHRSVSWYQQTPGQGLQFLFEYFSETQRNKGNFPGRFSGRQFSNSRSEMNVSTLELGDSALYLCASSLALGLAGPGELFFGEGSRLTVL.

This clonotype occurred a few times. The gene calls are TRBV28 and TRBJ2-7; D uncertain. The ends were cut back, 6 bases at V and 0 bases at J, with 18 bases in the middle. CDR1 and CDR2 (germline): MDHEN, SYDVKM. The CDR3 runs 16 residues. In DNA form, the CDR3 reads TGTGCCAGCAGCACCCGGGTAGCTGTGAGCTCCTACGAGCAGTACTTC. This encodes CASSTRVAVSSYEQYF.

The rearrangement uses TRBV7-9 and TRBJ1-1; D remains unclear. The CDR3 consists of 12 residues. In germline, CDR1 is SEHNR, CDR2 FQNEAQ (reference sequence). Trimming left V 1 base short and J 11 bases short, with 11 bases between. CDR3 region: CASSLDGVRAFF. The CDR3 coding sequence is TGTGCCAGCAGCTTAGACGGCGTCAGGGCTTTCTTT.

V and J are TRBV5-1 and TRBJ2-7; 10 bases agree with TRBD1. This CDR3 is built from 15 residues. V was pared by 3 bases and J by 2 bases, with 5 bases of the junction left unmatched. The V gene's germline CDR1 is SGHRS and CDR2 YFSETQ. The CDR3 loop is CASSSTGQGAYEQYF. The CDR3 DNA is TGCGCCAGCAGCTCAACCGGACAGGGGGCCTACGAGCAGTACTTC. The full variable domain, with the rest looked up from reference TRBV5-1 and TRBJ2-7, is KAGVTQTPRYLIKTRGQQVTLSCSPISGHRSVSWYQQTPGQGLQFLFEYFSETQRNKGNFPGRFSGRQFSNSRSEMNVSTLELGDSALYLCASSSTGQGAYEQYFGPGTRLTVT.

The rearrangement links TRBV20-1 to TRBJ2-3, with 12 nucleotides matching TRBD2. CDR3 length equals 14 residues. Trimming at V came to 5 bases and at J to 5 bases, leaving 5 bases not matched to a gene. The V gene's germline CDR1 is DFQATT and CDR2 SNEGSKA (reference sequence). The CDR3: CSAASGGARDTQYF. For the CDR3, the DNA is TGCAGTGCTGCTAGCGGGGGGGCCCGAGATACGCAGTATTTT.

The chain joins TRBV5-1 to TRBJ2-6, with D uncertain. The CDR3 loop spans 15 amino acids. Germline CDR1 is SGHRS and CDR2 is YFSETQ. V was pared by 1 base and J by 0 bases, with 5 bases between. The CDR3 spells CASSLQVSGANVLTF. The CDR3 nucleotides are TGCGCCAGCAGCTTGCAGGTCTCTGGGGCCAACGTCCTGACTTTC.

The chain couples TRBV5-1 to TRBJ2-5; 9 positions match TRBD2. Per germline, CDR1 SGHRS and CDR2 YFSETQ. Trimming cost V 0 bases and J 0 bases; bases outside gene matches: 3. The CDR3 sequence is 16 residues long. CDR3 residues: CASSLGPSGNQETQYF. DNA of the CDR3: TGCGCCAGCAGCTTGGGGCCTAGCGGGAACCAAGAGACCCAGTACTTC.

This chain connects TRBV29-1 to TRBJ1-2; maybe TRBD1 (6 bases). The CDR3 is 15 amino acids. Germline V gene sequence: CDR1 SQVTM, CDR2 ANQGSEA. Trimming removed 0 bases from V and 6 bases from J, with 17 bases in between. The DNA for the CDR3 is TGCAGCGTTGAAGATCCGTTCAGGGGAGGGGATGGCTACACCTTC. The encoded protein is CSVEDPFRGGDGYTF.

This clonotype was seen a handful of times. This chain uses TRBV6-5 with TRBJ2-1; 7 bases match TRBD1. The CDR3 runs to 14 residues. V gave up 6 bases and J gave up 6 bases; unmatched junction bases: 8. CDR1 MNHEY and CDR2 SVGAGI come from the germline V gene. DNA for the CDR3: TGTGCCAGCAGGACGAGGACAGGACGCAATGAGCAGTTCTTC. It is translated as CASRTRTGRNEQFF.

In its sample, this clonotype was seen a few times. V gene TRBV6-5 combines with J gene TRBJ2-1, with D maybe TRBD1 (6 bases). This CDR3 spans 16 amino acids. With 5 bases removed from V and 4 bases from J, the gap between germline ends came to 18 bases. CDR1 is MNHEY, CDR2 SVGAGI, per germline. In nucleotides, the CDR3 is TGTGCCAGCAGTCACGATCCACAGGGACCTTACAATGAGCAGTTCTTC. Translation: CASSHDPQGPYNEQFF.

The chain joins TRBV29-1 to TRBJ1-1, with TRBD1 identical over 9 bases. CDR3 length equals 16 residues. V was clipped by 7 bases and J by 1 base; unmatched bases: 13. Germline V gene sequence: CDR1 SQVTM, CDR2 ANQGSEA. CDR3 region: CSGKLGQGWRNTEAFF. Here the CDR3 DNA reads TGCAGCGGGAAATTGGGACAGGGTTGGAGGAACACTGAAGCTTTCTTT.

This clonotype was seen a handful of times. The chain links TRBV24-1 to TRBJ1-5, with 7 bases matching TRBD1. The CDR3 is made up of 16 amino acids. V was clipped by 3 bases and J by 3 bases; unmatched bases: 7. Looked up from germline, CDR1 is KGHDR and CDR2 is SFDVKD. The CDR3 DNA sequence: TGTGCCACCAGTGATGGCCCGGACAGGATCAATCAGCCCCAGCATTTT. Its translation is CATSDGPDRINQPQHF.

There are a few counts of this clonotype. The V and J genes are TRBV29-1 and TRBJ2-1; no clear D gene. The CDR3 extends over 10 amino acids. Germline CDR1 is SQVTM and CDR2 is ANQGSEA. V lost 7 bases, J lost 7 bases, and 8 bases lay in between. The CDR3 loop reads CSAKGNEQFF. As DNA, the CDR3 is TGCAGCGCTAAAGGGAATGAGCAGTTCTTC.

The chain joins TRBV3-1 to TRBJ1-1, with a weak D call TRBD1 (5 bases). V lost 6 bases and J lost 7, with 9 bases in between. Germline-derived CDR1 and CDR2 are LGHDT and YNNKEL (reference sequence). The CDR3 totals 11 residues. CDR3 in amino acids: CASRQQDEAFF. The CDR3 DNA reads TGTGCCAGCAGGCAACAGGATGAAGCTTTCTTT.

This CDR3 is CSVGPGNSGANVLTF. CDR3 sequence (DNA): TGCAGCGTTGGACCAGGGAACTCTGGGGCCAACGTCCTGACTTTC. This chain uses TRBV29-1 with TRBJ2-6; D is possibly TRBD1 (5 bases). Deletions cut 4 bases from V and 0 bases from J, with 10 bases between. The CDR3 totals 15 residues. Germline-derived CDR1 and CDR2 are SQVTM and ANQGSEA.

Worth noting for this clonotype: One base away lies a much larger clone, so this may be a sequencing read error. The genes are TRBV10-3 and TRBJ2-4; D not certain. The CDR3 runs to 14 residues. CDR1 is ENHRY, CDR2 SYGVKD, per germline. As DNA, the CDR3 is TGTGTCATCAGTGAGTTGGGAGCCAAAAACATTCAGTACTTC. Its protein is CVISELGAKNIQYF.

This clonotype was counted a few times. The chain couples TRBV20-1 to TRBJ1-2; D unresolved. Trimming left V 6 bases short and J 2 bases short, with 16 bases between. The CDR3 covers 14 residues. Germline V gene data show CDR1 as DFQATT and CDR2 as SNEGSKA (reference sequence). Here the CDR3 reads CSAFRPGGNYGYTF. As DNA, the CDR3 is TGCAGTGCCTTCCGCCCGGGCGGCAACTATGGCTACACCTTC.

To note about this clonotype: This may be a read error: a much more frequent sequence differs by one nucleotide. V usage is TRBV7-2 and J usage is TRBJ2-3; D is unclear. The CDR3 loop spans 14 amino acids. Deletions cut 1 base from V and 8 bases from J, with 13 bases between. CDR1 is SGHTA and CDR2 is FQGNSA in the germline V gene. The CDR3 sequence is CASSLDPGSGTQYF. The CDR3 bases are TGTGCCAGCAGCTTAGACCCGGGTTCGGGTACGCAGTATTTT. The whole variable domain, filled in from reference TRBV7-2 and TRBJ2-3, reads GAGVSQSPSNKVTEKGKDVELRCDPISGHTALYWYRQSLGQGLEFLIYFQGNSAPDKSGLPSDRFSAERTGGSVSTLTIQRTQQEDSAVYLCASSLDPGSGTQYFGPGTRLTVL.

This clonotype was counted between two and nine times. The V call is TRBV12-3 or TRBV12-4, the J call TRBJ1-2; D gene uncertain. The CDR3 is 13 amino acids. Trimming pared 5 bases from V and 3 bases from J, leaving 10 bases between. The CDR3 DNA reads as TGTGCCAGCAGTAGGACCGACTACTATGGCTACACCTTC. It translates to CASSRTDYYGYTF.

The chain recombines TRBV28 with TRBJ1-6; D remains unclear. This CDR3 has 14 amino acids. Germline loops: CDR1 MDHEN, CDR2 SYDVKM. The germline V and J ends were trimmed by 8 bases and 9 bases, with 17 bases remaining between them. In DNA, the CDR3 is TGTGCCAGCCGGCCGACGTGGGGTGGTTCACCCCTCCACTTT. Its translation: CASRPTWGGSPLHF.

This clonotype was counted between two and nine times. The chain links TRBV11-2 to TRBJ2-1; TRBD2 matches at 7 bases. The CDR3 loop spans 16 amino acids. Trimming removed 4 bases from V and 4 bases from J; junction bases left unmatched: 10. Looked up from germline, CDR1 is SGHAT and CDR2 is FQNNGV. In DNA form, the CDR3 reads TGTGCCAGCAGCTCCCCGGGCCGGCGGGAGTACAATGAGCAGTTCTTC. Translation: CASSSPGRREYNEQFF.

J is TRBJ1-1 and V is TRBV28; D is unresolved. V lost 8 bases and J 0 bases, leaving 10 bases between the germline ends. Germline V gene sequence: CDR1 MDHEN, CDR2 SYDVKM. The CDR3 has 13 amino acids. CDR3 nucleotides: TGTGCCAGCCTAAGGCGGGTGAACACTGAAGCTTTCTTT. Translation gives CASLRRVNTEAFF.

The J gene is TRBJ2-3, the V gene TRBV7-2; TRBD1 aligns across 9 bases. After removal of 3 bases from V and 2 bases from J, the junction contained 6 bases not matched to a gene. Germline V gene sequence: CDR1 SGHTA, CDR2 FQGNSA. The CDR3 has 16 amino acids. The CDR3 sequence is CASSFGDRVVTDTQYF. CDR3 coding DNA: TGTGCCAGCAGCTTCGGGGACAGGGTCGTCACAGATACGCAGTATTTT.

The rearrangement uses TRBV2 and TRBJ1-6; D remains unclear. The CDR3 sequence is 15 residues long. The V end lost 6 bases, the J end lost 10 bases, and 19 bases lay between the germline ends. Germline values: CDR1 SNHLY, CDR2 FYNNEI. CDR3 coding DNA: TGTGCCAGCAGCCCAACGGGCGGTATGAGGTCACCCCTCCACTTT. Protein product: CASSPTGGMRSPLHF.

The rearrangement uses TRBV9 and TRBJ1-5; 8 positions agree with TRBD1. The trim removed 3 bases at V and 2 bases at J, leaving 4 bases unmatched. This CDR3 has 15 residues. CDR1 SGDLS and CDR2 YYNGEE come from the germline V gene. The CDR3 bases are TGTGCCAGCAGCGGATCGGGACAGGGCAATCAGCCCCAGCATTTT. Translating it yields CASSGSGQGNQPQHF. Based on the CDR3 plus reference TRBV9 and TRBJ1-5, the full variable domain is DSGVTQTPKHLITATGQRVTLRCSPRSGDLSVYWYQQSLDQGLQFLIQYYNGEERAKGNILERFSAQQFPDLHSELNLSSLELGDSALYFCASSGSGQGNQPQHFGDGTRLSIL.